The clone carrying this T cell receptor beta chain appeared a single time. This record belongs to a study of blood T cell repertoires in COVID-19. The method was immunoSEQ multiplex PCR; TCRdb's version includes in-frame clones alone and lacks a portion of them. The sample yields 35,000 to 50,000 clones, 70% to 90% seen once. Deletions cut 0 bases from V and 11 bases from J, with 9 bases between. The CDR3 spans 11 residues. CDR1 and CDR2 (germline): DFQATT, SNEGSKA (reference sequence). Source material: peripheral blood. The chain employs TRBV20-1 and TRBJ2-3; a possible D gene is TRBD2 (5 bases). The source is a woman between 65 and 79 years old in a cohort sampled during active COVID-19. CDR3 protein: CSARDGRGQYF. CDR3 in DNA: TGCAGTGCTAGAGATGGTCGGGGGCAGTATTTT.